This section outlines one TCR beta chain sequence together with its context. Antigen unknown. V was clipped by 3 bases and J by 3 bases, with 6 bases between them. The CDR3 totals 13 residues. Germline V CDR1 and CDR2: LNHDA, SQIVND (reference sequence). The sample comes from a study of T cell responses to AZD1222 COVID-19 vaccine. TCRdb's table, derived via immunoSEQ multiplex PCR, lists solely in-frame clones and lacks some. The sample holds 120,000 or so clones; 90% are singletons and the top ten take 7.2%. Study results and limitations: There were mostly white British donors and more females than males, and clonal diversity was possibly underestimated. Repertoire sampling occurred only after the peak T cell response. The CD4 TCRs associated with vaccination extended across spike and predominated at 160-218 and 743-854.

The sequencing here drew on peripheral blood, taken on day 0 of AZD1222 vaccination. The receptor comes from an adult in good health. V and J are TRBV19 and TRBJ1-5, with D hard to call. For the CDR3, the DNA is TGTGCCAGTAGTATGCAGTACAATCAGCCCCAGCATTTT. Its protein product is CASSMQYNQPQHF.